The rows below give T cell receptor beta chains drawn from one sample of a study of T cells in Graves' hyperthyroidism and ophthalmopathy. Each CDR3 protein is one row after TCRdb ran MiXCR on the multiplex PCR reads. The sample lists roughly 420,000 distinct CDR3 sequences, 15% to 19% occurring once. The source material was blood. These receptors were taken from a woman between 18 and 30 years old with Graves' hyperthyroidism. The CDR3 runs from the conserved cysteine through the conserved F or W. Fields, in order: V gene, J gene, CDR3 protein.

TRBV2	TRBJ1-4	CASRTGQNEKLFF
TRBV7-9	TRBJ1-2	CASSRWTGDYGYTF
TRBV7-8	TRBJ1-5	CASSLQPGRSNQPQHF
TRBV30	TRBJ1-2	CAWLRGRGYGYTF
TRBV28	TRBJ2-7	CASSFLRDRPYEQYF
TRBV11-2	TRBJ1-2	CASSLADSFNYGYTF
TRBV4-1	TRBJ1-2	CASSQAPGTGGFGYTF
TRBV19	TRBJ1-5	CASSIKPRNNQPQHF
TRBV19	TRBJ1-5	CASSIAVTSYQPQHF
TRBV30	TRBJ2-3	CAWEGLASTDTQYF
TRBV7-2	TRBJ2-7	CASSGRGGPTGEQYF
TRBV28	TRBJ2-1	CASSSPPLRGGVYEQFF
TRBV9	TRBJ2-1	CASSAPSRVNEQFF
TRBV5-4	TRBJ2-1	CASTLTSGSYNEQFF
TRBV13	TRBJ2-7	CASSLEATYEQYF
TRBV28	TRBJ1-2	CASSLGPTAGYTF
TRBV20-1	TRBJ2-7	CSAKSRDYEQYF
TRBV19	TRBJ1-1	CASSIDKDRGRRAFF
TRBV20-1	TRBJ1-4	CSATTTGAEKLFF
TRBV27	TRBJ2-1	CASSFGADNEQFF
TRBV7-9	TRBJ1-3	CASSFDPWDRGRRGGNTIYF
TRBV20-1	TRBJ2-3	CSASGYREGDTQYF
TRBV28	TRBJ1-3	CASSSAGQSYSGNTIYF
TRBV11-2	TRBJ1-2	CASSLGGGGGYTF
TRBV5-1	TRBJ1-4	CASSGGTGVGEKLFF
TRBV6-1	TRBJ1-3	CASRRTGAGNTIYF
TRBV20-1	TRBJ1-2	CSARDRGRVYGYTF
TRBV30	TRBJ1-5	CAWSFQGDQPQHF
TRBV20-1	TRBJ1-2	CSAWTGDNYGYTF
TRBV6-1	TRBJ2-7	CASSEEAAAAYEQYF
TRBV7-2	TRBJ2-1	CASSRGVGDRAGNEQFF
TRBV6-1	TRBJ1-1	CASERVVNTEAFF
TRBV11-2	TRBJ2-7	CASSSGTASEQYF
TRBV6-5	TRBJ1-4	CASSYGGQGEKLFF
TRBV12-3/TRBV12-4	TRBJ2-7	CASSSPGRSYEQYF
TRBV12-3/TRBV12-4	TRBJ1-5	CASSLQGTDQPQHF
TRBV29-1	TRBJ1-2	CSAPGAYGYTF
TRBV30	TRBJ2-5	CAWSPGGAETQYF
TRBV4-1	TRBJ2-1	CASSQLGLPGDEQFF
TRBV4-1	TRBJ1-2	CASSQENSIKVDYTF
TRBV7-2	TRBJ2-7	CASSFSISYEQYF
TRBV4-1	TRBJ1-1	CASSQGWGGNTEAFF
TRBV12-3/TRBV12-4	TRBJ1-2	CASSFRTAVSGYTF
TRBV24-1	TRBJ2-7	CATSDSLGGRSEQYF
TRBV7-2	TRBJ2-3	CASTETPSGNSDTQYF
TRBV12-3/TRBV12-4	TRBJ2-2	CASSLVSSTFFSTGELFF
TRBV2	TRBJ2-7	CASSSPGKSEGEQYF